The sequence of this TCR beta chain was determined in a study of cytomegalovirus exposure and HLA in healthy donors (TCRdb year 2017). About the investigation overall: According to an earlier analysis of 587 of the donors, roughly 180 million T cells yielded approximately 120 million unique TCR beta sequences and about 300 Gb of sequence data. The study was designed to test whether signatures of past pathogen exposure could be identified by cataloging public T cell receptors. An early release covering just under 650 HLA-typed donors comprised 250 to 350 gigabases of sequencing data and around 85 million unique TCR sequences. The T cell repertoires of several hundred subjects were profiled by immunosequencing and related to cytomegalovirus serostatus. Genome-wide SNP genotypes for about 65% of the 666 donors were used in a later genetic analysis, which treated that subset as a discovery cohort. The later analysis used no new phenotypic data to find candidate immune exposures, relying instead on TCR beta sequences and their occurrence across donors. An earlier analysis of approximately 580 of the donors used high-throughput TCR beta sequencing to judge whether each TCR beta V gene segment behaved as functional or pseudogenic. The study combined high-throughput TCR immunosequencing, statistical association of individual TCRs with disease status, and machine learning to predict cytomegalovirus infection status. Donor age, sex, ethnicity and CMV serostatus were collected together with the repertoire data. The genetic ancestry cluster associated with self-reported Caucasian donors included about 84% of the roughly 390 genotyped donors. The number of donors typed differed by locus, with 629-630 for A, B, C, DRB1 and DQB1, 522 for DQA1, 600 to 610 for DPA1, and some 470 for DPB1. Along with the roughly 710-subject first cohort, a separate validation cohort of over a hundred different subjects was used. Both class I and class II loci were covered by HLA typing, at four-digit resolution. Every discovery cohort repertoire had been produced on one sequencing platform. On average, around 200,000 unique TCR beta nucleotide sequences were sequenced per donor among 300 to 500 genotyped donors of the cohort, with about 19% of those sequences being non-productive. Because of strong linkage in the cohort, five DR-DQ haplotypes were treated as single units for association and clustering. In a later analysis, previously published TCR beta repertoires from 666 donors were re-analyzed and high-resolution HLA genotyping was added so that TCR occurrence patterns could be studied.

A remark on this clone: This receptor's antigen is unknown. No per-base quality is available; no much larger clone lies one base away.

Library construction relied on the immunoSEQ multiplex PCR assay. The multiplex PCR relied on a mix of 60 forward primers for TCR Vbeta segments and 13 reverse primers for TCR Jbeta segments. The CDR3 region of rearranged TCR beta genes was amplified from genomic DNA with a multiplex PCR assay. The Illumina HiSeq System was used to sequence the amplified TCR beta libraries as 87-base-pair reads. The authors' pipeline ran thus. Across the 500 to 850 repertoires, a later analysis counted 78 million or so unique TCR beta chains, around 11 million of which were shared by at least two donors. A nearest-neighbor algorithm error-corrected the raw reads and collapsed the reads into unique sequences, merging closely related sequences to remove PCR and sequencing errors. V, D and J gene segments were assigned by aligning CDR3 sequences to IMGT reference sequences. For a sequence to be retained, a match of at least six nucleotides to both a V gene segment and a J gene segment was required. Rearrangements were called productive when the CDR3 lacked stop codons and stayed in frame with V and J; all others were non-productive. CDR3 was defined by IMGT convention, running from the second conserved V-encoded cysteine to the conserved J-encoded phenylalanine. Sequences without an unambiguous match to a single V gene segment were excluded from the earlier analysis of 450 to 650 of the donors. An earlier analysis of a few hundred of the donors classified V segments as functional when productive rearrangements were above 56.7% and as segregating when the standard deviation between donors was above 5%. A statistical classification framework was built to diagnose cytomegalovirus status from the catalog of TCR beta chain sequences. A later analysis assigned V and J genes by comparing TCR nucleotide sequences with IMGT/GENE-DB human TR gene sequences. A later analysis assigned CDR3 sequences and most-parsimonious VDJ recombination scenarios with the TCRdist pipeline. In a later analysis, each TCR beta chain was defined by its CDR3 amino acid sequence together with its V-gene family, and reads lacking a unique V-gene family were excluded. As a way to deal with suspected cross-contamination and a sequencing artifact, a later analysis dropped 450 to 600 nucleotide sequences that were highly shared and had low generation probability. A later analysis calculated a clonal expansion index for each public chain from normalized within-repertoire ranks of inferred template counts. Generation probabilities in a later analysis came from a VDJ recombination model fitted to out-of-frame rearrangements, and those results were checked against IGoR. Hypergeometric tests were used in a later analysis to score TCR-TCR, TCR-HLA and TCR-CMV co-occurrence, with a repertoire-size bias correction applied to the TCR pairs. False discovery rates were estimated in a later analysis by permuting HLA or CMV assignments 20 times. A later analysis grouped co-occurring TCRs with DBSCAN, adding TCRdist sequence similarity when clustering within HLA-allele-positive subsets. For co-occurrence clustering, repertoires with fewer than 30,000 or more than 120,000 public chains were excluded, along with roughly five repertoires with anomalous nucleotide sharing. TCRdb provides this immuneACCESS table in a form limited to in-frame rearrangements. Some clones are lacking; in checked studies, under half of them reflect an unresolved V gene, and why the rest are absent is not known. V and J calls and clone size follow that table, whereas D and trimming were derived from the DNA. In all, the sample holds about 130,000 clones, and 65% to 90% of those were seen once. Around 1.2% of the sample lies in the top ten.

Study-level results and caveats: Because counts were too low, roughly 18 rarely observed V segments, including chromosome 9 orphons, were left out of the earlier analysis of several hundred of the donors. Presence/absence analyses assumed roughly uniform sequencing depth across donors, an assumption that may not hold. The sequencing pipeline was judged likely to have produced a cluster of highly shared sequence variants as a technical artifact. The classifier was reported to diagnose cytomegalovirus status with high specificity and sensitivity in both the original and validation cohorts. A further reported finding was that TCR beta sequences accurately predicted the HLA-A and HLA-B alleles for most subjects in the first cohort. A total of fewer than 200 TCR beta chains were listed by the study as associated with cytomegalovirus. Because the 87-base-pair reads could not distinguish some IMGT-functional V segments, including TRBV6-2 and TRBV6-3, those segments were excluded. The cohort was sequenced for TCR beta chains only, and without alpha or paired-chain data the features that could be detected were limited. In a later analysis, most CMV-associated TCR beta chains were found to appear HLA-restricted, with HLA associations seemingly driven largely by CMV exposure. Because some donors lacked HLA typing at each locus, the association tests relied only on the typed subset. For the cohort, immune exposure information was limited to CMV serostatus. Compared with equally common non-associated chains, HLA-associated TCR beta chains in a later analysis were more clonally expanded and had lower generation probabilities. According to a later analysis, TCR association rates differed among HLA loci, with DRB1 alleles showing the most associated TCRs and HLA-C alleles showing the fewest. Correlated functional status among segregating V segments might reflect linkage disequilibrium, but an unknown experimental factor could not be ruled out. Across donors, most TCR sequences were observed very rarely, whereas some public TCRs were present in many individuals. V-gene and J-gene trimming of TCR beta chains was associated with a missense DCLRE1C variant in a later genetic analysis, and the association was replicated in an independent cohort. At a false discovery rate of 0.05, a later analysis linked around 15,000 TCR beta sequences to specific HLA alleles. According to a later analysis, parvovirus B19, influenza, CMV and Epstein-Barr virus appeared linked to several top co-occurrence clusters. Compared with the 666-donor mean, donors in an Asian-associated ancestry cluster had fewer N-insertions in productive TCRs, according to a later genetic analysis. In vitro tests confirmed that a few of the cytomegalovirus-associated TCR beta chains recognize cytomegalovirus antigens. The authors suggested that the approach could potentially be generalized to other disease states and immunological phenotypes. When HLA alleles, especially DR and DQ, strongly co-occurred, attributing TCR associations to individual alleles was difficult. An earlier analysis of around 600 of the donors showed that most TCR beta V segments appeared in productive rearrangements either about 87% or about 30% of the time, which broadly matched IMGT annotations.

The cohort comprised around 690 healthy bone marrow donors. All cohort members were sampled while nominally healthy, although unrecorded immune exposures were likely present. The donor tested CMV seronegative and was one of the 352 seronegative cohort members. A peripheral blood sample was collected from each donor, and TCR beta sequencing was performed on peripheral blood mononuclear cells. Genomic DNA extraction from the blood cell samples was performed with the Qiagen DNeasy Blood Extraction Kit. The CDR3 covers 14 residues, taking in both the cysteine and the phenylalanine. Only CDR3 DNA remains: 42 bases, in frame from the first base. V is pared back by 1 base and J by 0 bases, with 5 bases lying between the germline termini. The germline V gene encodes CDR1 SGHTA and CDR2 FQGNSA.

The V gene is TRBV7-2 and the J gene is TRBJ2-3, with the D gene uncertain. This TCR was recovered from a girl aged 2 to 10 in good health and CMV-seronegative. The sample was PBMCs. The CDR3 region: CASSLGASTDTQYF. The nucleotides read TGTGCCAGCAGCTTAGGAGCTAGCACAGATACGCAGTATTTT.